This TCR beta chain was documented in a study of cytomegalovirus exposure and HLA in healthy donors. V shed 4 bases and J 0 bases; nucleotides not matched to a gene: 5. Germline-derived CDR1 and CDR2 are SGHNT and YYREEE (reference sequence). The CDR3 loop spans 16 amino acids. The study's findings and limits: Association of a missense DCLRE1C variant with TCR beta V- and J-gene trimming was reported in a later analysis. The study put some 150 TCR beta chains on its list as cytomegalovirus-associated. In a later analysis, HLA-associated beta chains showed higher expansion and lower generation probabilities than comparable chains.

Points on this clone: Its antigen remains unknown.

60 Vbeta and 13 Jbeta primers were used in PCR. The authors' processing: Roughly 10 million shared chains were among roughly 81 million unique TCR beta chains counted in a later analysis. Libraries were prepared by immunoSEQ multiplex PCR; TCRdb keeps only in-frame clonotypes and omits some of them. V and J calls and clone size are those listed in that table; D and trimming were worked out from the DNA. Of a few hundred thousand clones in the sample, approximately 80% were seen once. The sample comprised PBMCs. The receptor was isolated from a man aged 30 to 45 in good health and CMV-seronegative. The chain joins TRBV5-4 to TRBJ2-3; TRBD1 matches 10 bases. The CDR3 DNA reads TGTGCCAGCAGCCTCGACAGGGGGCTTAGCACAGATACGCAGTATTTT. Translated, it gives CASSLDRGLSTDTQYF.